This T cell receptor (beta chain) was profiled in a study of blood T cell repertoires in COVID-19. TCRdb's copy holds only in-frame clones and misses some; the assay was immunoSEQ multiplex PCR. The sample has about 130,000 clones, 84% seen once; the top ten hold roughly 12%. There are 12 residues in the CDR3. Trimming took off 4 bases at V and 7 bases at J, with 7 bases between the two ends. Per the germline V gene, CDR1 is SGHNT and CDR2 is YENEEA. The material sequenced was peripheral blood. The TCR comes from a human donor in a cohort sampled during active COVID-19. The V call is TRBV11-3, the J call TRBJ2-2; no reliable D call. The CDR3 reads CASSSRNGELFF. The CDR3, as DNA: TGTGCCAGCAGCTCGAGGAACGGGGAGCTGTTTTTT. Using reference TRBV11-3 and TRBJ2-2 for the parts outside the CDR3, the full variable domain is EAGVVQSPRYKIIEKKQPVAFWCNPISGHNTLYWYLQNLGQGPELLIRYENEEAVDDSQLPKDRFSAERLKGVDSTLKIQPAELGDSAVYLCASSSRNGELFFGEGSRLTVL.